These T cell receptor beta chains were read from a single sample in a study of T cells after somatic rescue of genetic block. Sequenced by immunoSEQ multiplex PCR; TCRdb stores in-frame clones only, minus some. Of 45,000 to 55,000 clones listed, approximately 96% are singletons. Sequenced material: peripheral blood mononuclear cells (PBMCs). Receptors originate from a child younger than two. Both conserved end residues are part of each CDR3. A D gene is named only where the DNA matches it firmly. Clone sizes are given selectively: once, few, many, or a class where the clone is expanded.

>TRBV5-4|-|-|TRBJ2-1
CASSPDSKTYNEQFF
TGTGCCAGCAGCCCCGACAGCAAGACCTACAATGAGCAGTTCTTC
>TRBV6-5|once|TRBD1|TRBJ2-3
CASSLDRDTQYF
TGTGCCAGCAGCCTGGACAGGGATACGCAGTATTTT
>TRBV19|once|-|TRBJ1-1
CASSDNTEAFF
TGTGCCAGTAGTGACAACACTGAAGCTTTCTTT
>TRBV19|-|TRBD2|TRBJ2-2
CASSILSGRLDTGELFF
TGTGCCAGTAGTATCCTTAGCGGGAGATTGGACACCGGGGAGCTGTTTTTT
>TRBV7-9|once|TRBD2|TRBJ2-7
CASSTIAGTSSYEQYF
TGTGCCAGCAGCACCATAGCGGGAACCTCCTCCTACGAGCAGTACTTC
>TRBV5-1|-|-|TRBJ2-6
CASSLSVSSGANVLTF
TGCGCCAGCAGCTTGTCGGTTTCCTCTGGGGCCAACGTCCTGACTTTC
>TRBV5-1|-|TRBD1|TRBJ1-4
CASSLGQGATNEKLFF
TGCGCCAGCAGCTTGGGACAGGGGGCAACTAATGAAAAACTGTTTTTT
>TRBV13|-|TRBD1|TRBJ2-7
CASSLGTGASYEQYF
TGTGCCAGCAGCTTAGGGACAGGGGCCTCCTACGAGCAGTACTTC
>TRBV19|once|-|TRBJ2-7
CASSQGGEQYF
TGTGCCAGTAGTCAGGGGGGGGAGCAGTACTTC
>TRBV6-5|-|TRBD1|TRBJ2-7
CASSYSLRTGGNEQYF
TGTGCCAGCAGTTACTCGCTCCGGACAGGGGGCAACGAGCAGTACTTC
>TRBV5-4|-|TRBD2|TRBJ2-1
CASSIRTSGSPYNEQFF
TGTGCCAGCAGCATACGGACTAGCGGGAGTCCCTACAATGAGCAGTTCTTC
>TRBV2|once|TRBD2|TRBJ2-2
CASSAASGRTGELFF
TGTGCCAGCAGTGCGGCTAGCGGGAGAACCGGGGAGCTGTTTTTT
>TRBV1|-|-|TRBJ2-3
CTSGGRPSGRPDTQYF
TGCACCAGCGGGGGTCGGCCTAGCGGGAGACCAGATACGCAGTATTTT
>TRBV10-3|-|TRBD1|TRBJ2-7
CAISELLRDRAYEQYF
TGTGCCATCAGTGAGTTACTCCGGGACAGGGCCTACGAGCAGTACTTC
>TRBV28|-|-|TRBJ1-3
CASSPPIGNTIYF
TGTGCCAGCAGTCCCCCGATCGGAAACACCATATATTTT
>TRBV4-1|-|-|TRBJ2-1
CASSAPGGYEQFF
TGCGCCAGCAGCGCTCCTGGGGGGTATGAGCAGTTCTTC
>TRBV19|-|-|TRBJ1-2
CASSISGRGRNYGYTF
TGTGCCAGTAGTATATCAGGCAGGGGAAGAAACTATGGCTACACCTTC
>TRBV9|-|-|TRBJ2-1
CASSVVGGNYNEQFF
TGTGCCAGCAGCGTAGTTGGCGGGAACTACAATGAGCAGTTCTTC
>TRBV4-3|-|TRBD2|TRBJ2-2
CASSQTSGNTGELFF
TGCGCCAGCAGCCAAACTAGCGGGAACACCGGGGAGCTGTTTTTT
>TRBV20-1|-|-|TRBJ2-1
CSAWANEQFF
TGCAGTGCTTGGGCCAATGAGCAGTTCTTC
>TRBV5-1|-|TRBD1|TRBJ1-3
CASSRTGAASGNTIYF
TGCGCCAGCAGCCGAACAGGGGCCGCCTCTGGAAACACCATATATTTT
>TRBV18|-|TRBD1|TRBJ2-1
CASSPVDRPIGNEQFF
TGTGCCAGCTCACCAGTGGACAGGCCCATAGGGAATGAGCAGTTCTTC
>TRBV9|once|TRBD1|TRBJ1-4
CASSVGTGGEKLFF
TGTGCCAGCAGCGTAGGGACAGGGGGTGAAAAACTGTTTTTT
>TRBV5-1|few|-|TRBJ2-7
CASSLSSYEQYF
TGCGCCAGCAGCTTGAGCTCCTACGAGCAGTACTTC
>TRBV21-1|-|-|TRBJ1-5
CASELQGANNQPQHF
TGTGCCAGCGAGCTACAGGGGGCGAACAATCAGCCCCAGCATTTT
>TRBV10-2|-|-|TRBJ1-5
CASSEGFSNQPQHF
TGCGCCAGCAGTGAGGGATTTAGCAATCAGCCCCAGCATTTT
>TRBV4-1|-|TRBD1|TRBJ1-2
CASSRTGGAYGYTF
TGCGCCAGCAGTCGGACAGGGGGCGCCTATGGCTACACCTTC
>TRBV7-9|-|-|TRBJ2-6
CASSFQPGANVLTF
TGTGCCAGCAGCTTCCAGCCTGGGGCCAACGTCCTGACTTTC
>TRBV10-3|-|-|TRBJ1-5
CAISESGNQPQHF
TGTGCCATCAGTGAGTCAGGCAATCAGCCCCAGCATTTT
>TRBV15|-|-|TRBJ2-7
CATSSSGNEQYF
TGTGCCACCAGCAGTTCAGGGAACGAGCAGTACTTC
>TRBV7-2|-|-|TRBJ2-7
CASSLIGTQGIYEQYF
TGTGCCAGCAGCTTAATAGGGACGCAGGGAATCTACGAGCAGTACTTC
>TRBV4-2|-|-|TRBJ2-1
CASSQNRDSYNEQFF
TGTGCCAGCAGCCAAAACCGGGACTCCTACAATGAGCAGTTCTTC
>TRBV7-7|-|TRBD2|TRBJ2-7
CASSLSSGSYEQYF
TGTGCCAGCAGCTTATCTAGCGGGAGCTACGAGCAGTACTTC
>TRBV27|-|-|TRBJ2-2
CASSFRGTGELFF
TGTGCCAGCAGTTTCAGGGGCACCGGGGAGCTGTTTTTT
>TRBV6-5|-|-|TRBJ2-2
CASRVGTYPTGELFF
TGTGCCAGCAGGGTCGGGACCTACCCGACCGGGGAGCTGTTTTTT
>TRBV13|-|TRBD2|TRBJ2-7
CASSGTLAGGGPYEQYF
TGTGCCAGCAGCGGAACACTAGCGGGAGGCGGTCCCTACGAGCAGTACTTC
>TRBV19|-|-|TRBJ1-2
CASSPGGVYGYTF
TGTGCCAGTAGCCCTGGAGGGGTATATGGCTACACCTTC
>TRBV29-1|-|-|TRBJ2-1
CSVDHTGTPFYNEQFF
TGCAGCGTTGACCACACCGGGACACCCTTCTACAATGAGCAGTTCTTC
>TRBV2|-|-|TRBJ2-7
CATLINRVPSYEQYF
TGTGCCACCCTTATTAACAGGGTCCCGAGTTACGAGCAGTACTTC
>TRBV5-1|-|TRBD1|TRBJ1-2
CASSVDRGGGGYTF
TGCGCCAGCAGCGTCGACAGGGGAGGAGGTGGCTACACCTTC
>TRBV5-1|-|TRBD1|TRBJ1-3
CASSLQGEAGNTIYF
TGCGCCAGCAGCCTACAGGGGGAAGCTGGAAACACCATATATTTT
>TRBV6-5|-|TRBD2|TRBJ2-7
CASSEREGSYEQYF
TGTGCCAGCAGTGAGCGGGAGGGCTCCTACGAGCAGTACTTC
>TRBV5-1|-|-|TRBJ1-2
CASSPGPLYGYTF
TGCGCCAGCAGCCCGGGACCGCTCTATGGCTACACCTTC
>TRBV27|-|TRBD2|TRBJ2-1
CASSPLISGRGNEQFF
TGTGCCAGCAGTCCGTTAATTAGCGGGAGAGGGAATGAGCAGTTCTTC
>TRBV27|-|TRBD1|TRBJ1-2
CASETGGGGYTF
TGTGCCAGCGAGACAGGGGGGGGTGGCTACACCTTC
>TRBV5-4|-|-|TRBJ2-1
CASSLARGNEQFF
TGTGCCAGCAGCTTGGCCAGGGGCAATGAGCAGTTCTTC
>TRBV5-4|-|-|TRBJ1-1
CASSFRQNAEAFF
TGTGCCAGCAGCTTTCGACAGAACGCTGAAGCTTTCTTT
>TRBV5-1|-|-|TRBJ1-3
CASSLDGTGSRGGNTIYF
TGCGCCAGCAGCTTGGATGGAACAGGGTCTAGAGGGGGAAACACCATATATTTT
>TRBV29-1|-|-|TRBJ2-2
CSVEDSRGGTGELFF
TGCAGCGTTGAAGATTCGAGAGGGGGCACCGGGGAGCTGTTTTTT
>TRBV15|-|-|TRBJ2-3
CATSRDKGGLLRTDTQYF
TGTGCCACCAGCAGAGATAAGGGGGGGCTACTCCGCACAGATACGCAGTATTTT
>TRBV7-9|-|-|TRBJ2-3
CASSLASGTDTQYF
TGTGCCAGCAGCTTAGCTAGCGGCACAGATACGCAGTATTTT
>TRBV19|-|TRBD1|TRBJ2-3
CASSPGTGGADTQYF
TGTGCCAGTAGTCCCGGGACAGGTGGCGCAGATACGCAGTATTTT
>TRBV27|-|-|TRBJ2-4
CASSSHRDLQGF
TGTGCCAGCAGTTCTCACCGGGACCTCCAGGGCTTC
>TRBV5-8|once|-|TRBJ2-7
CASSAVPGQYEQYF
TGTGCCAGCAGCGCCGTCCCGGGCCAATACGAGCAGTACTTC